This TCR beta chain was profiled in a study of shared T cell receptors in the human thymus. Sequencing used immunoSEQ multiplex PCR; TCRdb keeps in-frame clones, though not all of them. The sample shows some 700,000 clones, more than 75% of them seen only once. Germline lookup yields CDR1 GTSNPN and CDR2 SVGIG (reference sequence). The CDR3 runs 13 residues. Trimming cost V 4 bases and J 3 bases, with 9 bases left between them. Another study also made use of these data, one on human thymus T cells.

The V and J genes are TRBV30 and TRBJ2-2, with D perhaps matching TRBD1 (5 bases). This sequence was found in a boy less than two years old with a congenital heart defect. Input material: thymocytes. The CDR3 nucleotides are TGTGCCTGGAAGGGGTTGGACACCGGGGAGCTGTTTTTT. This gives the protein CAWKGLDTGELFF.